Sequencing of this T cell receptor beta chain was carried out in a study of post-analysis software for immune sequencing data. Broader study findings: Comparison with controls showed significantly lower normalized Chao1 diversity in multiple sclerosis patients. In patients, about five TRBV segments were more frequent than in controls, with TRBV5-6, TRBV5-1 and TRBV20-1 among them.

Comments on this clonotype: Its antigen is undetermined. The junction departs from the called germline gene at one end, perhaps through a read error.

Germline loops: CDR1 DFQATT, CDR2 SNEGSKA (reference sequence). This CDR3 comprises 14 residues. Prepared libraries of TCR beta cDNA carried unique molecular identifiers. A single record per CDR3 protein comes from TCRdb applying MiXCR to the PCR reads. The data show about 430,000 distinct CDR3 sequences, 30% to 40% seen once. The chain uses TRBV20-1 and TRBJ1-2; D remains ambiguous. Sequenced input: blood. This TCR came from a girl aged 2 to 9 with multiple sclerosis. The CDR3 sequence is CGARDELLLGGYTF. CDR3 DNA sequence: TGCGGTGCTAGAGATGAACTACTTCTGGGTGGCTACACCTTC.